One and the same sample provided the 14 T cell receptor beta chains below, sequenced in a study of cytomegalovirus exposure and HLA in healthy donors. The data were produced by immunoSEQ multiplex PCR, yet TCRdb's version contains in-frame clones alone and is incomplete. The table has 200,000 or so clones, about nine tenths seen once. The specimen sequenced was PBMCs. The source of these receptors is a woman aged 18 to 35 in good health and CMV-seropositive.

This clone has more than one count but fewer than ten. CDR3 in amino acids: CASSQATVYEQYF. DNA of the CDR3: TGTGCCAGCAGCCAAGCAACGGTCTACGAGCAGTACTTC. The V call is TRBV14, the J call TRBJ2-7; D is undetermined. Trimming removed 1 base from V and 3 bases from J, with 7 bases in between. Per the germline V gene, CDR1 is SGHDN and CDR2 is FVKESK. CDR3 length: 13 amino acids.

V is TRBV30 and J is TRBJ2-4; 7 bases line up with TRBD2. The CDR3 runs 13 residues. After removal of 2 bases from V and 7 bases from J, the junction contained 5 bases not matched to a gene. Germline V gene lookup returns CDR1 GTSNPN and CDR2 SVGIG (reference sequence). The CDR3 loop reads CAWSQLGGNIQYF. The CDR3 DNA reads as TGTGCCTGGAGTCAACTGGGAGGGAACATTCAGTACTTC.

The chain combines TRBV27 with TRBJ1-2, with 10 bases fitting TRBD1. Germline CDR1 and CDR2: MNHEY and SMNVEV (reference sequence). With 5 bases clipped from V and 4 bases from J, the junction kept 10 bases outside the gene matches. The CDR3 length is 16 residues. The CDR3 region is CASSPSPDRGIYGYTF. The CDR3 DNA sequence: TGTGCCAGCAGTCCGTCTCCGGACAGGGGGATCTATGGCTACACCTTC.

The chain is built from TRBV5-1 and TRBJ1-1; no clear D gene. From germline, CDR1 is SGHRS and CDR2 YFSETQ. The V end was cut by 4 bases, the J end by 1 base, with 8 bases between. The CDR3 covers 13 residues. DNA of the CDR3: TGCGCCAGCAGCACCGGGAGGAACACTGAAGCTTTCTTT. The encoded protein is CASSTGRNTEAFF.

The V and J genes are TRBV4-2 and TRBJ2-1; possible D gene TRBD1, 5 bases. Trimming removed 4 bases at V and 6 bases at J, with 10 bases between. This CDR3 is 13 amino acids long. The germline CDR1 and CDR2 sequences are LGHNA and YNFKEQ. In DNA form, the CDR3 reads TGTGCCAGCAGCCTCGGACAAATCAATGAGCAGTTCTTC. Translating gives CASSLGQINEQFF.

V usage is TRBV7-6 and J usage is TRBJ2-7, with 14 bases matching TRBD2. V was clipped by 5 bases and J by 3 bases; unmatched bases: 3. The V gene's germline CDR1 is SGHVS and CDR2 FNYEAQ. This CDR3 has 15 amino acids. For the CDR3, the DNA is TGTGCCAGCAGCCAGGGACTAGCGGGAGACTACGAGCAGTACTTC. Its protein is CASSQGLAGDYEQYF.

CDR3 sequence: CASTYRGRSSYEQYF. CDR3 DNA sequence: TGTGCCAGCACCTACCGCGGGAGGAGCTCCTACGAGCAGTACTTC. V usage is TRBV28 and J usage is TRBJ2-7; TRBD2 matches at 8 bases. Germline assignment: CDR1 MDHEN and CDR2 SYDVKM. V lost 7 bases, J lost 0 bases, and 8 bases stayed unmatched. The CDR3 runs 15 residues. The whole variable domain, filled in from reference TRBV28 and TRBJ2-7, reads DVKVTQSSRYLVKRTGEKVFLECVQDMDHENMFWYRQDPGLGLRLIYFSYDVKMKEKGDIPEGYSVSREKKERFSLILESASTNQTSMYLCASTYRGRSSYEQYFGPGTRLTVT.

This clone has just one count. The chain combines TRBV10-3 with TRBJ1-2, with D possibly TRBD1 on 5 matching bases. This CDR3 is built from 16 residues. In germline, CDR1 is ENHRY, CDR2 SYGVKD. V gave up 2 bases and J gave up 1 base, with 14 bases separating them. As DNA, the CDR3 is TGTGCCATCAGTGAGATCGGGGGGATCTATAACTATGGCTACACCTTC. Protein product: CAISEIGGIYNYGYTF.

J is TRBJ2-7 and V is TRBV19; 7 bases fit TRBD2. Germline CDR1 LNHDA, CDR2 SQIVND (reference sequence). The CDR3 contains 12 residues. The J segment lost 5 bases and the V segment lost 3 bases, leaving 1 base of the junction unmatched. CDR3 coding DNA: TGTGCCAGTAGTATTGGGGGGGACGAGCAGTACTTC. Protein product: CASSIGGDEQYF.

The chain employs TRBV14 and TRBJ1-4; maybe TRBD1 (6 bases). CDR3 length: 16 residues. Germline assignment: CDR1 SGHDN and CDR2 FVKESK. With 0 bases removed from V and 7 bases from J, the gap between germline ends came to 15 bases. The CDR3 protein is CASSQDATGGIEKLFF. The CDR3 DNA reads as TGTGCCAGCAGCCAAGACGCGACAGGCGGAATTGAAAAACTGTTTTTT.

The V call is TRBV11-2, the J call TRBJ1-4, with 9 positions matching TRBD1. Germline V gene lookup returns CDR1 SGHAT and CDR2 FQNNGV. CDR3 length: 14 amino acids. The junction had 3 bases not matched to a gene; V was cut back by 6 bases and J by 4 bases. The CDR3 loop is CASRPTGGNEKLFF. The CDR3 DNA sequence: TGTGCCAGCAGACCGACAGGGGGTAATGAAAAACTGTTTTTT.

CDR3 bases: TGCGCCAGCAGCCAAGGAAGCGGGAGAACGAGGGCTGGGGCCAACGTCCTGACTTTC. It codes for CASSQGSGRTRAGANVLTF. This chain links TRBV4-1 with TRBJ2-6; 8 bases fit TRBD2. The CDR3 consists of 19 residues. The junction had 10 bases not matched to a gene; V was cut back by 1 base and J by 2 bases. CDR1 and CDR2 from the germline V gene are MGHRA and YSYEKL.

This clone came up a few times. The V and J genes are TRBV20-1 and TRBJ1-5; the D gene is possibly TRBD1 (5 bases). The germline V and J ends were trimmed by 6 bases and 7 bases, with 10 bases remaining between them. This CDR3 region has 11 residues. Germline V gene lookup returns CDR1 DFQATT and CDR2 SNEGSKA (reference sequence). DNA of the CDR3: TGCAGTGCGGGGCAGGGCCAGCCCCAGCATTTT. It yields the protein CSAGQGQPQHF.

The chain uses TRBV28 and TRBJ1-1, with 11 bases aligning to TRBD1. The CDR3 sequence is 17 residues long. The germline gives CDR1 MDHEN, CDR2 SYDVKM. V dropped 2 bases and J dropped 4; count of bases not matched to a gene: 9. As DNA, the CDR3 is TGTGCCAGCAGTTTAGGGCCCGGACAGGGGGCTCTCACTGAAGCTTTCTTT. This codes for CASSLGPGQGALTEAFF.